The 13 T cell receptor beta chains given below trace back to one sample, sequenced in a study of blood T cell repertoires in COVID-19. Profiling relied on immunoSEQ multiplex PCR, and the TCRdb table lists in-frame clones only, not all of them. The sample holds roughly 570,000 clones; about 89% are singletons and the top ten take roughly 7.3%. The sample comprised peripheral blood. These TCRs come from a woman aged 45-65 years with COVID-19, enrolled during active disease.

This clone was detected a few times. The chain carries TRBV5-6 and TRBJ1-2; D is undetermined. Germline assignment: CDR1 SGHDT and CDR2 YYEEEE. The CDR3 is 14 amino acids. Trimming shortened V by 0 bases and J by 7 bases, and 13 bases separated the two germline ends. The chain's CDR3 is CASSLESRGSGYTF. The CDR3 DNA sequence: TGTGCCAGCAGCTTGGAGTCCCGCGGGAGTGGCTACACCTTC.

V gene TRBV9 combines with J gene TRBJ1-2, with 9 bases that match TRBD1. Germline V CDR1 and CDR2: SGDLS, YYNGEE. V shed 3 bases and J 8 bases; nucleotides not matched to a gene: 11. CDR3 size: 15 residues. Here the CDR3 reads CASSEPRDRAGGYTF. The CDR3 region has the DNA TGTGCCAGCAGCGAGCCCCGGGACAGGGCGGGAGGCTACACCTTC.

The rearrangement links TRBV20-1 to TRBJ1-4; TRBD1 might be the D (5 bases). The CDR3 consists of 13 residues. Germline loops: CDR1 DFQATT, CDR2 SNEGSKA (reference sequence). Trimming took 3 bases from V and 8 from J, leaving 13 bases between them. The CDR3, as DNA: TGCAGTGCTAGTTCAGGGAGGTACGAAAAACTGTTTTTT. As protein: CSASSGRYEKLFF.

The chain uses TRBV6-5 and TRBJ2-3; D possibly corresponds to TRBD2 (6 bases). The CDR3 contains 13 residues. Trimming stripped 3 bases from V and 6 bases from J, with 10 bases between. Germline values: CDR1 MNHEY, CDR2 SVGAGI. The DNA of the CDR3 is TGTGCCAGCAGTTATCCGGAGGGGGATACGCAGTATTTT. Encoded protein: CASSYPEGDTQYF.

V is TRBV5-6 and J is TRBJ1-1; D gene unclear. The length of the CDR3 is 14 residues. Trimming pared 6 bases from V and 4 bases from J, leaving 16 bases between. Germline CDR1 reads SGHDT; CDR2 reads YYEEEE. In DNA, the CDR3 is TGTGCCAGCACGCGGCCCGGGGTTAGCACTGAAGCTTTCTTT. This gives the protein CASTRPGVSTEAFF.

This chain uses TRBV5-1 with TRBJ2-5; TRBD2 aligns across 11 bases. Unmatched junction bases numbered 3, after V lost 0 bases and J lost 5 bases. This CDR3 contains 15 residues. From germline, CDR1 is SGHRS and CDR2 YFSETQ. The CDR3 region has the DNA TGCGCCAGCAGCTTGGTACTAGCGGGGGATGAGACCCAGTACTTC. This translates into CASSLVLAGDETQYF.

This sequence joins TRBV5-1 and TRBJ1-1; D is perhaps TRBD1 (6 bases). Looked up from germline, CDR1 is SGHRS and CDR2 is YFSETQ. V shed 4 bases and J shed 1 base, with 14 bases lying between them. The CDR3 sequence is 15 residues long. The CDR3 region is CASSGGPNENTEAFF. The DNA of the CDR3 is TGCGCCAGCAGCGGGGGCCCTAATGAGAACACTGAAGCTTTCTTT. The variable domain in full, with the rest retrieved from reference TRBV5-1 and TRBJ1-1, is KAGVTQTPRYLIKTRGQQVTLSCSPISGHRSVSWYQQTPGQGLQFLFEYFSETQRNKGNFPGRFSGRQFSNSRSEMNVSTLELGDSALYLCASSGGPNENTEAFFGQGTRLTVV.

The chain combines TRBV6-2 or TRBV6-3 with TRBJ1-4; 8 bases agree with TRBD1. The germline V gene encodes CDR1 MNHEY and CDR2 SVGEGT. CDR3 length equals 16 residues. V lost 3 bases to trimming and J lost 8 bases; unmatched junction nucleotides: 11. The CDR3 is CASSYTRTGRDEKLFF. CDR3 coding DNA: TGTGCCAGCAGTTATACGCGGACAGGGAGGGACGAAAAACTGTTTTTT.

The chain recombines TRBV6-5 with TRBJ2-1; 11 nucleotides line up with TRBD2. Germline CDR1 reads MNHEY; CDR2 reads SVGAGI. Trimming took 8 bases from V and 7 from J; bases not matched to a gene: 10. The CDR3 is made up of 15 amino acids. The CDR3 DNA follows: TGTGCCAGCCGAGGGATAGCGGGGGGGCGGAATGAGCAGTTCTTC. Its protein is CASRGIAGGRNEQFF.

The chain carries TRBV28 and TRBJ2-3; D call uncertain. The length of the CDR3 is 13 residues. V dropped 3 bases and J dropped 3 bases, with 7 bases sitting between them. CDR1 and CDR2 from the germline V gene are MDHEN and SYDVKM. CDR3 DNA: TGTGCCAGCAGTTTCCCCGAGACAGATACGCAGTATTTT. It specifies CASSFPETDTQYF.

The DNA of the CDR3 is TGTGCCAGCTCACCCCGGGGGGATAGCAATCAGCCCCAGCATTTT. As protein: CASSPRGDSNQPQHF. The V and J genes are TRBV18 and TRBJ1-5, with D possibly matching TRBD1 (5 bases). Germline V gives CDR1 KGHSH, CDR2 LQKENI. The CDR3 has 15 amino acids. The V end lost 3 bases, the J end lost 0 bases, and 9 bases lay between the germline ends.

The rearrangement uses TRBV6-1 and TRBJ1-4; 8 bases agree with TRBD1. Germline-derived CDR1 and CDR2 are MNHNS and SASEGT. This CDR3 comprises 17 residues. The V and J ends lost 0 bases and 8 bases, in that order; junction bases with no gene match: 11. CDR3 in amino acids: CASSEAVAGGVDEKLFF. CDR3 coding DNA: TGTGCCAGCAGTGAAGCGGTGGCAGGGGGCGTCGACGAAAAACTGTTTTTT.

This clone was detected only once. Other DNA sequences in this sample translate to the same CDR3. V is TRBV6-5 and J is TRBJ1-1; D perhaps matches TRBD1 (6 bases). This CDR3 is 13 amino acids long. Trimming took off 6 bases at V and 4 bases at J, with 12 bases between the two ends. CDR1 is MNHEY and CDR2 is SVGAGI in the germline V gene. The CDR3 loop is CASRPGEGTEAFF. CDR3 coding DNA: TGTGCCAGCAGGCCAGGGGAAGGCACTGAAGCTTTCTTT.